This T cell receptor beta chain was profiled in a study of graft-versus-host responses after intestinal transplantation. Looking at the study overall: Anti-thymocyte globulin induction preceded two to four years of tacrolimus and steroid maintenance in all recipients.

Sequencing was performed with immunoSEQ multiplex PCR; in TCRdb, only in-frame clones are kept and a portion is missing. The table lists 15,000 to 20,000 clones, 90% of them singletons. General observations from the study: The highest levels of circulating GvH clones went along with early declines in HvG clones after transplant. Recipient marrow contained GvH clones, some of which appeared first in ileum or blood.

Turning to this clone: Its antigen is unidentified.

Germline V CDR1 and CDR2: SEHNR, FQNEAQ (reference sequence). This CDR3 spans 13 amino acids. V was pared by 5 bases and J by 3 bases, with 10 bases between. The receptor comes from a human patient who received an intestinal transplant, so some T cells may come from the graft donor. The gene calls are TRBV7-9 and TRBJ1-2, with D perhaps TRBD1 (6 bases). Sample: PBMCs, taken 357 days after transplant. The CDR3 here is CASSRGGYYGYTF. The DNA of the CDR3 is TGTGCCAGCAGCCGAGGGGGGTACTATGGCTACACCTTC.